The TCR beta chain under discussion was sequenced for a study of T cells after yellow fever vaccination. In the study overall: Fractions containing few cells were prepared with SMART-Seq v4 Ultra Low Input. Regarding the study as a whole: CD4 and CD8 compartments shared a small share of clonotypes, likely from convergent recombination. Abundant bulk-population clonotypes could contaminate the FACS-sorted repertoires.

Germline-derived CDR1 and CDR2 are MNHEY and SVGEGT. The CDR3 loop spans 13 amino acids. V was trimmed by 2 bases and J by 6 bases, leaving 8 bases between them. A 5'RACE template-switching step, the method used to make TCR cDNA, added a universal primer site and UMIs. TCRdb used MiXCR to reprocess the 5' RACE reads, holding one entry per CDR3 protein. The table lists hundreds of thousands of distinct CDR3 sequences, less than 9.5% of them singletons. As concerns this clonotype: Its target is not known.

The source of this sequence is a man younger than 35 who received the YFV17D yellow fever vaccine. The chain recombines TRBV6-2 or TRBV6-3 with TRBJ1-5, with a possible D match to TRBD1 (5 bases). Source: CD4+ T cells sorted from PBMCs, taken 5 days after the yellow fever booster vaccination. The CDR3 nucleotides are TGTGCCAGCAGTTACAGGGGTGGTCAGCCCCAGCATTTT. Its translation is CASSYRGGQPQHF.